The present T cell receptor (beta chain) was sequenced within a study of T cell responses to AZD1222 COVID-19 vaccine. In regard to this clone: The antigen is undetermined.

Sequencing used immunoSEQ multiplex PCR; TCRdb keeps in-frame clones, though not all of them. Here the sample spans approximately 140,000 clones, about 92% being singletons. Study-level findings and limits: Close to half of all spike-specific TCRs reportedly target regions of the variants that are unmutated. It should be noted that donors were predominantly white British and more often female, and clonal diversity was possibly underestimated.

There are 14 residues in the CDR3. Per the germline V gene, CDR1 is WNHNN and CDR2 is SYGVQD (reference sequence). Trimming cost V 4 bases and J 3 bases, with 10 bases left between them. Timing groups of about 4 and about 12 weeks for second doses were pooled. The chain carries TRBV10-1 and TRBJ1-5, with a weak D call TRBD1 (5 bases). This specimen was peripheral blood, taken 28 days after the second AZD1222 dose. This TCR was sampled from an adult who received the AZD1222 COVID-19 vaccine. CDR3 in amino acids: CASSAGPDNQPQHF. The CDR3 coding sequence is TGCGCCAGCAGTGCGGGACCAGACAATCAGCCCCAGCATTTT.